This T cell receptor (beta chain) was sequenced in a study of shared clonotypes between healthy human individuals (TCRdb year 2020). In the study overall: The cohort comprised a couple of women and a few men aged 18 to 49 years. For each donor, CD4 naive and CD4 memory were each given three plates, CD8 naive was given two plates, and CD8 memory was given one plate. To estimate repertoire size and how much clonotypes are shared between individuals, the study performed deep sequencing of blood TCR repertoires from roughly five healthy adults. Different laboratories and diverse techniques were used to prepare libraries and sequence TCR repertoires, to increase sequencing depth and limit assay-specific biases. Between about 0.94 and 8.9 billion PBMCs per donor were obtained by leukapheresis. What the work shows at the level of the full study, not this receptor alone: Higher generation probabilities were observed for clonotypes shared by all four sorted-subset donors than for non-shared clonotypes. Sharing across several donors was observed for 4.5% to 6.5% of naive CD4, 3.5% of naive CD8, about 2.3% of memory CD4, and 0.4% of memory CD8 clonotypes. Because the study included a small number of donors, the genetic and exposure-history diversity represented was limited. Sampling was restricted to blood, and TCR repertoires in tissue are likely to differ from TCR repertoires in blood. Naive subsets generally had larger estimated clonotype richness than memory subsets. Rarefaction of sorted-subset datasets indicated incomplete sequencing despite the large sequencing depth. Pairwise subsampling led to the expectation that sequencing depth would affect the degree of clonotype sharing among donors.

Compared with germline, V lacks 5 bases and J lacks 5 bases; bases without a gene match: 7. According to the germline V gene, CDR1 reads MNHEY and CDR2 reads SVGAGI. Measured from the cysteine to the phenylalanine, the CDR3 is 14 residues long. Just CDR3 DNA is preserved here, 42 bases in frame from base 1. Points on this clone: Its antigen is not yet known. Within one base of it there is no much larger clone, and no base qualities were kept.

Donors were healthy HIV-negative adults with no recently reported acute infections or vaccinations. Only Caucasian adults living in Nashville, Tennessee, USA were represented among the donors. CD4+ T cells were enriched through magnetic negative selection, after which naive cells were positively selected on CD45RA and the remaining negative fraction served as the memory subset. Blood was obtained by leukapheresis, after which PBMCs were separated by Ficoll-Histopaque density gradient centrifugation and cryopreserved in liquid nitrogen vapor phase. Purity and quantity of every magnetically sorted T cell population were checked by analytical flow cytometry. From each sorted fraction, genomic DNA was isolated and quantified by UV absorbance on a Nanodrop 2000c. Using the deep immunoSEQ assay, TCR CDR3 regions were amplified from genomic DNA by multiplex PCR. Genomic DNA extracted from each cell subset was distributed evenly over all wells of several immunoSEQ 96-well plates, and each plate served as one replicate. For sorted subsets, approximately 190 ng genomic DNA, equal to about 30,000 T cell genomes, was loaded into each replicate PCR. Purified libraries were quantified with a Qubit 3.0 fluorometer, sized on a Bioanalyzer 2100, and re-quantified with the KAPA Library Quantification kit. Each immunoSEQ 96-well plate was sequenced on its own single-read 150-cycle Illumina NextSeq 550 flow cell. The source study handled its data this way. The immunoSEQ output contained only junctional sequences without quality scores, so filtering could not match that applied to full-length reads. Sequences were annotated with PyIR, a Python wrapper for IgBLAST v1.9, using IMGT germline references to assign V/J genes and CDR3. Any read was removed if the V/J assignment was weak (E-value above 1e-6), the CDR3 was missing, or the read contained stop codons, out-of-frame junctions, or ambiguous translated residues. A V3J clonotype was defined by an identical inferred V gene, J gene, and CDR3 amino acid sequence. Percentage overlap between repertoires was calculated by dividing the number of shared unique clonotypes by the size of the smaller repertoire. Repertoire richness was assessed with RTK rarefaction, the Chao1 estimator, and Recon v2.1 estimates of unobserved clonotypes. OLGA was used to compute generation probabilities for all TCRbeta clonotypes that the gDNA method yielded from a handful of donors. The clones in this table, taken by TCRdb from immuneACCESS, are in-frame only. Not every clone is retained; where verified, under half of the shortfall comes from an unresolved V gene, and the cause of the rest is unknown. That table supplies the V and J calls and clone size; D and trimming were determined from the DNA. For this sample there are about 2 million clones; around 95% appear just once. The ten largest clones add up to 0.1% to 0.15% of the sample.

The sequenced sample was naive CD4+ T cells sorted from blood. Sample cell subset or site, as interpreted from the label and publication: CD45RA+ positively selected. The chain is encoded by TRBV6-5 joined to TRBJ2-3; 7 junctional bases match TRBD1. The source is a man aged 18 to 35 in good health. The CDR3 protein: CASSLRQGKDTQYF. The DNA sequence follows: TGTGCCAGCAGTCTCCGACAGGGAAAAGATACGCAGTATTTT.